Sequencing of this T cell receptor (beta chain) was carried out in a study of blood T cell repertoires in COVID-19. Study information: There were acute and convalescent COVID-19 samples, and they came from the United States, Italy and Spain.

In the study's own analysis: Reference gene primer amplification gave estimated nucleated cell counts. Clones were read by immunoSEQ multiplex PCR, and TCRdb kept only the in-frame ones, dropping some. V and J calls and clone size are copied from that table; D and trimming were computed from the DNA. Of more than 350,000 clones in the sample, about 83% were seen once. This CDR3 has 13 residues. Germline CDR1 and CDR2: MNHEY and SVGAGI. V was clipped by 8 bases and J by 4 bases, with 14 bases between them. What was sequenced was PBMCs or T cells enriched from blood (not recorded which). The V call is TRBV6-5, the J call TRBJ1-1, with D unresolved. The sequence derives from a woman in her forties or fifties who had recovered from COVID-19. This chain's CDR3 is CASLRVRSTEAFF. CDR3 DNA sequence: TGTGCCAGCTTACGGGTCCGAAGCACTGAAGCTTTCTTT.